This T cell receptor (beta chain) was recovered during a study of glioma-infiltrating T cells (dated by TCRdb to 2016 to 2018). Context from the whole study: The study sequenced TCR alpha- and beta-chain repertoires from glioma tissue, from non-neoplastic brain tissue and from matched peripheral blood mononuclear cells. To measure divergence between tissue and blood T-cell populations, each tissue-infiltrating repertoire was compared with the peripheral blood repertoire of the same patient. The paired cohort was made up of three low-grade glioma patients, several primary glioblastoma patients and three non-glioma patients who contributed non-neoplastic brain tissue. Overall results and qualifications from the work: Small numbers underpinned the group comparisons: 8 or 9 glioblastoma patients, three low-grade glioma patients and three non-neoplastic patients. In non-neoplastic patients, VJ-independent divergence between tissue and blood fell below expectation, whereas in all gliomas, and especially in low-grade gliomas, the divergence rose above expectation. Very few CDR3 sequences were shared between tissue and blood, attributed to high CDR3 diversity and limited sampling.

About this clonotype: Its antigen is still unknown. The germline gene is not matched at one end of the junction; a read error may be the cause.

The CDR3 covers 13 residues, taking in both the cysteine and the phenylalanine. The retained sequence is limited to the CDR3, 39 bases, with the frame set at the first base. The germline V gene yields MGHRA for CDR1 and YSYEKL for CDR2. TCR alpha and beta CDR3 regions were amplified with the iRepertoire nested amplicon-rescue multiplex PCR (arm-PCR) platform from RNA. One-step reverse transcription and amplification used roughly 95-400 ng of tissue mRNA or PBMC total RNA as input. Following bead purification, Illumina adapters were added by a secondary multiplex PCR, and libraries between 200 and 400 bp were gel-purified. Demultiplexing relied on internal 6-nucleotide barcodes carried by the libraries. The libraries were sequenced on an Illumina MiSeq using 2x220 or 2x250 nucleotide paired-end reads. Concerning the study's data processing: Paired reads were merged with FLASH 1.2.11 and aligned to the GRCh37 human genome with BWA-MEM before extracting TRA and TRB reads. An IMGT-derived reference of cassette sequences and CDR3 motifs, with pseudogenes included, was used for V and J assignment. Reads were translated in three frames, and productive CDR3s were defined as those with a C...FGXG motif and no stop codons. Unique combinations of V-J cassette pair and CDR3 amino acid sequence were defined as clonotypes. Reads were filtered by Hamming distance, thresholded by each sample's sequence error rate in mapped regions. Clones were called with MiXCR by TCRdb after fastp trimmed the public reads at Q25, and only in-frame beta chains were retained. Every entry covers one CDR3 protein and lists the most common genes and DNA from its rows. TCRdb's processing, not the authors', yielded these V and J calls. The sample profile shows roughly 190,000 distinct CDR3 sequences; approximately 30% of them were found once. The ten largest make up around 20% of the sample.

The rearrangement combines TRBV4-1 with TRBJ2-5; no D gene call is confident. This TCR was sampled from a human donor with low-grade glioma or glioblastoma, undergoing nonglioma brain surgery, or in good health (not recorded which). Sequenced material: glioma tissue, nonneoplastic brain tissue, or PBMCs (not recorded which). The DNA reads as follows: TGCGCCAGCGGCCAAAAGCTGGTAGAGACCCAGTACTTC. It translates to CASGQKLVETQYF.